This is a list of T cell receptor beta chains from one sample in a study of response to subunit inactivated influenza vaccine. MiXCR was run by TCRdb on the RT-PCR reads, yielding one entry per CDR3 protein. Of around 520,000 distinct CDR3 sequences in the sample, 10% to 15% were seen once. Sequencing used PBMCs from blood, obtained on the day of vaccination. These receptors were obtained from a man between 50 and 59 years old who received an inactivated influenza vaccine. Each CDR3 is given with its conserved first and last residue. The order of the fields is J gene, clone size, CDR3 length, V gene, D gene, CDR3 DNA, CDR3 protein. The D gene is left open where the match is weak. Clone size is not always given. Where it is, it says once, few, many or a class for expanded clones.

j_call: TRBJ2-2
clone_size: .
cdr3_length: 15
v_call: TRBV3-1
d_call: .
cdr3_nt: TGTGCCAGCAGCCAAGATTATGCGAACACCGGGGAGCTGTTTTTT
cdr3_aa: CASSQDYANTGELFF

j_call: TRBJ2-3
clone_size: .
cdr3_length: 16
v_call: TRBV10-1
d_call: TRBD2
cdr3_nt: TGCGCCAGCAGTGATCCGGGACTAGCGATTACGGATACGCAGTATTTT
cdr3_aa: CASSDPGLAITDTQYF

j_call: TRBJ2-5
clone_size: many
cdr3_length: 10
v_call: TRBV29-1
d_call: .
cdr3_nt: TGCAGCGACCGGGGAGAGACCCAGTACTTC
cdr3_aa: CSDRGETQYF

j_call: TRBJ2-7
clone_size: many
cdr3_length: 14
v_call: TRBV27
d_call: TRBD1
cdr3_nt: TGTGCCAGCAGTTTACAGGGGGCTACCTACGAGCAGTACTTC
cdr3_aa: CASSLQGATYEQYF

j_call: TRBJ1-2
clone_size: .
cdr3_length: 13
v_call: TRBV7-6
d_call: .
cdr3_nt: TGTGCCAGCAGCGCCGAACAGAACTATGGCTACACCTTC
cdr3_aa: CASSAEQNYGYTF

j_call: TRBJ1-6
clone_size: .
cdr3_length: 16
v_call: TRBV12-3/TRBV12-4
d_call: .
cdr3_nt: TGTGCCAGCAGTTTACTGGGGGGAGTTTATAATTCACCCCTCCACTTT
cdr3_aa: CASSLLGGVYNSPLHF

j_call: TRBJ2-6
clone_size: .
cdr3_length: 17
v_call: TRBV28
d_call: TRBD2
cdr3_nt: TGTGCCAGCAGTTTATGGCGGGGGAATTCTGGGGCCAACGTCCTGACTTTC
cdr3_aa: CASSLWRGNSGANVLTF

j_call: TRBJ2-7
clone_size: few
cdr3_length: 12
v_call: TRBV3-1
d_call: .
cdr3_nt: TGTGCCAGCAGCCAAACCACCGGGGAGCAGTACTTC
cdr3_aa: CASSQTTGEQYF

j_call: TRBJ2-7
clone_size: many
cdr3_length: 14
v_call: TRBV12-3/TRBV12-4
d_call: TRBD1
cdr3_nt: TGTGCCAGCAGTTCCGGGACAGGGGCCTCCGAGCAGTACTTC
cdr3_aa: CASSSGTGASEQYF

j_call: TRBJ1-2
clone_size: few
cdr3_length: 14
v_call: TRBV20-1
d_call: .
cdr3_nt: TGCAGTGCTAGGATGGCAGGACCTAACTATGGCTACACCTTC
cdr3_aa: CSARMAGPNYGYTF

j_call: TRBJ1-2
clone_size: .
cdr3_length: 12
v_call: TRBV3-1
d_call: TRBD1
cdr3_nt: TGTGCCAGCAGCCCTACAGGGGCTGGCTACACCTTC
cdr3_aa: CASSPTGAGYTF

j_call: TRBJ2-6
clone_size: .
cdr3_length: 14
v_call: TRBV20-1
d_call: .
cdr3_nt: TGCAGTGCGGAGGGTCCTCTAGGGGCCAACGTCCTGACTTTC
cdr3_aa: CSAEGPLGANVLTF

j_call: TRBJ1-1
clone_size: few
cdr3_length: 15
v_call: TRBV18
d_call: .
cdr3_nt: TGTGCCAGCTCACGAGAGGAGGGTTTTGGCACTGAAGCTTTCTTT
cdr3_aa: CASSREEGFGTEAFF

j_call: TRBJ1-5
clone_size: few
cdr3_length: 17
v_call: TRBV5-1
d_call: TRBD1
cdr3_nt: TGCGCCAGCAGCTTATCCGGGCAGGGGGCTGGTAATCAGCCCCAGCATTTT
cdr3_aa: CASSLSGQGAGNQPQHF

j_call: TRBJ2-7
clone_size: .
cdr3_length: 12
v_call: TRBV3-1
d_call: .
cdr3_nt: TGTGCCAGCAGGAGCGGGCAAAGGGAGCAGTACTTC
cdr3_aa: CASRSGQREQYF

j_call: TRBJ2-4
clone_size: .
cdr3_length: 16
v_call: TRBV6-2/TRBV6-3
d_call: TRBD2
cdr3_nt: TGTGCCAGCATCAGTACTAGCGGGGAGGCCAAAAACATTCAGTACTTC
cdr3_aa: CASISTSGEAKNIQYF

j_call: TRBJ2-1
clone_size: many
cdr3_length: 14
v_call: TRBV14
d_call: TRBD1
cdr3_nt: TGTGCCAGCAGTCGACAGGGAAAGGGCAATGAGCAGTTCTTC
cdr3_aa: CASSRQGKGNEQFF

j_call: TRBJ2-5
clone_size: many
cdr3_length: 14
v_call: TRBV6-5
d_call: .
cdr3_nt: TGTGCCAGCAGTTTACAAGGCCATCAAGAGACCCAGTACTTC
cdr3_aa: CASSLQGHQETQYF

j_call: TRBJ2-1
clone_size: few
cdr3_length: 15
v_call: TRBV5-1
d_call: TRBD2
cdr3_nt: TGCGCCAGCAGCGGAGCGGGAGGTCTTTCCGTTGAGCAGTTCTTC
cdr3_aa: CASSGAGGLSVEQFF

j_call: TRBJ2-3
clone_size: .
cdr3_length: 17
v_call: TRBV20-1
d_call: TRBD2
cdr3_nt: TGCAGTGCTAGAGTTCTAGCGGGGAGAGGAAGCACAGATACGCAGTATTTT
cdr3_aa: CSARVLAGRGSTDTQYF

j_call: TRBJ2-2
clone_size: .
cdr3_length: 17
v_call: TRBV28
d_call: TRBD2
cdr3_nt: TGTGCCAGCAGCCGATTAGGACTAGCGGGAGGGGTCGGGGAGCTGTTTTTT
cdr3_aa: CASSRLGLAGGVGELFF

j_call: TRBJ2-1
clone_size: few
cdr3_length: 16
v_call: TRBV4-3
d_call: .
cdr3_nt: TGCGCCAGCAGCCAAGATCCGGCAAACTCCTACAATGAGCAGTTCTTC
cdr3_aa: CASSQDPANSYNEQFF

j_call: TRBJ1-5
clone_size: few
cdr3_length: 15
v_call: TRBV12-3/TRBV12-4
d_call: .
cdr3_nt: TGTGCCAGCAGTCGGGACGGAATTAGCAATCAGCCCCAGCATTTT
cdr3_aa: CASSRDGISNQPQHF

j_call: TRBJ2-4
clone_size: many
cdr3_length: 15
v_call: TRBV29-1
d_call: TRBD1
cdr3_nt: TGCAGCGTTGTACAGGACAGGGTTACCAAAAACATTCAGTACTTC
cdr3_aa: CSVVQDRVTKNIQYF

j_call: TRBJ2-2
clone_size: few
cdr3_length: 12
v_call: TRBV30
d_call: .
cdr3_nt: TGTGCCTGGAGTGTCTTCTTCGGGGAGCTGTTTTTT
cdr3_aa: CAWSVFFGELFF

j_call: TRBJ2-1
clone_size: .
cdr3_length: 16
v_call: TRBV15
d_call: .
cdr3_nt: TGTGCCACCAGCAGAGATCAGGGTCAGGGGTTGAATGAGCAGTTCTTC
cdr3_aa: CATSRDQGQGLNEQFF

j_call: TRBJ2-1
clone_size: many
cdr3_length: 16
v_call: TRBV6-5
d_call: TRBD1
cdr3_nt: TGTGCCAGCAGTTACTCATCCGGGACAGTCCCCAATGAGCAGTTCTTC
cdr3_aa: CASSYSSGTVPNEQFF

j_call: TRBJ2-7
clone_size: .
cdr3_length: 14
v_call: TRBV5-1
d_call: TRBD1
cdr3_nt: TGCGCCAGCAGGGCCGGCGGGACAGGGTACGAGCAGTACTTC
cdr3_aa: CASRAGGTGYEQYF

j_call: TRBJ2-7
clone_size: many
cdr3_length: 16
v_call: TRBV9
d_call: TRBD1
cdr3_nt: TGTGCCAGCAGCGTAGCAGGGACAGGGGGTATCTACGAGCAGTACTTC
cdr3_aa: CASSVAGTGGIYEQYF

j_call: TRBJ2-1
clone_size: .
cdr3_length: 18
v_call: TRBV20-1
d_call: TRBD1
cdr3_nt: TGCAGTGCTAACTCCGGGACAGGGGACTTCAAGCGGTACAATGAGCAGTTCTTC
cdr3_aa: CSANSGTGDFKRYNEQFF

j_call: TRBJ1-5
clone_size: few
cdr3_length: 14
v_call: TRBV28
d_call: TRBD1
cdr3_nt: TGTGCCAGCAGTACCACAGGGGGGCTACAGCCCCAGCATTTT
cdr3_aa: CASSTTGGLQPQHF

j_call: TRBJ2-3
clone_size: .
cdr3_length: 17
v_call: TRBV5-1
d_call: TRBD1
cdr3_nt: TGCGCCAGCAGCTTGGGGAGGGGACAGGGGGCGCCGAATACGCAGTATTTT
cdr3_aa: CASSLGRGQGAPNTQYF

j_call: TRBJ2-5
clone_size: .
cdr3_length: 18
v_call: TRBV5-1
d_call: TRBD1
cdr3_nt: TGCGCCAGCAGCTTTTTCAGTATGGCAGGGGGCGTAGAAGAGACCCAGTACTTC
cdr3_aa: CASSFFSMAGGVEETQYF

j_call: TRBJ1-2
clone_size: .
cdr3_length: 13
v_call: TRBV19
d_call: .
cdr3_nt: TGTGCCAGTAGTCCTCAAGGACAGACTGGCTACACCTTC
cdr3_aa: CASSPQGQTGYTF

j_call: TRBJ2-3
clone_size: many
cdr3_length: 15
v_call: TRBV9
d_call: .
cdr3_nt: TGTGCCAGCAGCGCCCAGGTCGATAGCACAGATACGCAGTATTTT
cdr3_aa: CASSAQVDSTDTQYF

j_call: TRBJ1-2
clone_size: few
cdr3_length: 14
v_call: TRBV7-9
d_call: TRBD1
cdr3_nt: TGTGCCAGCAACAAACCCGGACAGGGCTATGGCTACACCTTC
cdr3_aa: CASNKPGQGYGYTF

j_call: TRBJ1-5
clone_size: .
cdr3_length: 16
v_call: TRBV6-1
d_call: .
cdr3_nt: TGTGCCAGCAGTGACTATCAGGGAATTGGCAATCAGCCCCAGCATTTT
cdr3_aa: CASSDYQGIGNQPQHF

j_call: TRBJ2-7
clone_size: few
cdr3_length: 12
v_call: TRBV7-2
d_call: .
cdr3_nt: TGTGCCAGCCAGCTTGGTGTTGGCGAGCAGTACTTC
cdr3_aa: CASQLGVGEQYF

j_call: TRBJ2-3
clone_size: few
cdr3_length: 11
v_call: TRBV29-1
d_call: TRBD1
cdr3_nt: TGCAGTCCCCAGGGGGCAGATACGCAGTATTTT
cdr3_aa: CSPQGADTQYF

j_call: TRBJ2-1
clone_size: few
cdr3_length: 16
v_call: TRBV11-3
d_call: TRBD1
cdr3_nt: TGTGCCAGCAGCTTTGGGGAGACAGGGGTAAACAATGAGCAGTTCTTC
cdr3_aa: CASSFGETGVNNEQFF

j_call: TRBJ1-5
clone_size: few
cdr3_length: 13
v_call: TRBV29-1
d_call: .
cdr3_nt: TGCAGCGTTGAAGATTCCCCCAATCAGCCCCAGCATTTT
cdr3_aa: CSVEDSPNQPQHF

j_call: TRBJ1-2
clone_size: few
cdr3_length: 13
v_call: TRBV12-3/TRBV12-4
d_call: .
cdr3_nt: TGTGCCAGCAGTCTCGGGGTTATCTCTGGCTACACCTTC
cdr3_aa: CASSLGVISGYTF

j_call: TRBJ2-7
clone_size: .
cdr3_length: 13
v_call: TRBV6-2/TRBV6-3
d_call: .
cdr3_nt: TGTGCCAGCACAGCTCAGGGCACCTACGAGCAGTACTTC
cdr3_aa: CASTAQGTYEQYF

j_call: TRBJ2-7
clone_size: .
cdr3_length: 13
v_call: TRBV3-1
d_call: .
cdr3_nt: TGTGCCAGCAGCCAAGGTATAGCGGTTGAGCAGTACTTC
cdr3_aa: CASSQGIAVEQYF

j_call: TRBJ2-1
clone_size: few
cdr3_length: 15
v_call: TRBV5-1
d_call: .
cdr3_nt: TGCGCCAGCAGCTCCTCGGGACTGTTATGGGTTGAGCAGTTCTTC
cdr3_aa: CASSSSGLLWVEQFF

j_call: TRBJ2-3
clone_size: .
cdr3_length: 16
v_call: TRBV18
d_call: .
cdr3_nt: TGTGCCAGCTCACCGCCTACCGGACAGAACACAGATACGCAGTATTTT
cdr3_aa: CASSPPTGQNTDTQYF

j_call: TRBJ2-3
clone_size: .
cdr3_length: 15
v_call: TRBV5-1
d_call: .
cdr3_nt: TGCGCCAGCAGCTCGGACGGCTCTAGCACAGATACGCAGTATTTT
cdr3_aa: CASSSDGSSTDTQYF

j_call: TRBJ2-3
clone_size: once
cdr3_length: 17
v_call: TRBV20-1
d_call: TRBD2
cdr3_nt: TGCAGTGCCCATCGGGGCCAGACTAGCGGAAGAACAGATACGCAGTATTTT
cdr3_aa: CSAHRGQTSGRTDTQYF

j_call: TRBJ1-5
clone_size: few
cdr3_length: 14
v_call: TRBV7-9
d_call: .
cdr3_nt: TGTGCCAGCAGCGCAGGGAACCGAAATCAGCCCCAGCATTTT
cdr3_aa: CASSAGNRNQPQHF

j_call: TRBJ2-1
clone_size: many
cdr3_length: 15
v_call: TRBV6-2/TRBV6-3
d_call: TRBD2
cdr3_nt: TGTGCCAGCAGTTACTTTGCGGGAGGCGGCAATGAGCAGTTCTTC
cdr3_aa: CASSYFAGGGNEQFF

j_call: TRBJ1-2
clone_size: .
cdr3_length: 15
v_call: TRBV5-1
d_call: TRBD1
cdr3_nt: TGCGCCAGCAGCTTGGCCACTAACAGGGGCGATGGCTACACCTTC
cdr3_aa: CASSLATNRGDGYTF

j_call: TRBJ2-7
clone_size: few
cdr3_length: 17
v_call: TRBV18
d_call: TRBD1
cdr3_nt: TGTGCCAGCTCACCACCAGTTCTGGACAGGGCCTTCTACGAGCAGTACTTC
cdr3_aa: CASSPPVLDRAFYEQYF

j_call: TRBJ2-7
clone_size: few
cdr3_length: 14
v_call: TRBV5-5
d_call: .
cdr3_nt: TGTGCCAGCAGCCCCTCGACAGGAATCTACGAGCAGTACTTC
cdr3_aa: CASSPSTGIYEQYF

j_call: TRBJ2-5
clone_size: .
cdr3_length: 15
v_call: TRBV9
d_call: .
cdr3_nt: TGTGCCAGCAGCGTAGGAGGAGGATTTGGGGCGACCCAGTACTTC
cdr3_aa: CASSVGGGFGATQYF